The entry below gives a single T cell receptor (beta chain) sequence along with its context. V dropped 4 bases and J dropped 8 bases, with 18 bases sitting between them. The CDR3 totals 15 residues. CDR1 and CDR2 from the germline V gene are SGHNT and YYREEE (reference sequence). The sample is drawn from a study of blood T cell repertoires in COVID-19. Sequenced by immunoSEQ multiplex PCR; TCRdb stores in-frame clones only, minus some. In the table there are 400,000 or so clones, less than 95% of which are singletons. V usage is TRBV5-4 and J usage is TRBJ1-4; possibly TRBD1 for D (6 bases). The sample was PBMCs or T cells enriched from blood (not recorded which). The receptor's source is a man aged 18 to 30 who had recovered from COVID-19. In nucleotides, the CDR3 is TGTGCCAGCAGCGACCCGATCCAGGGGTCGGAAAAACTGTTTTTT. It codes for CASSDPIQGSEKLFF.